This T cell receptor beta chain originates from a study of shared clonotypes between healthy human individuals. The healthy adult donors were HIV-negative and reported no recent acute infections or vaccinations. Notes on the study in general: Sequencing depth was expected to affect clonotype sharing among donors.

Libraries were prepared by immunoSEQ multiplex PCR; TCRdb keeps only in-frame clonotypes and omits some of them. The repertoire has about 1.5 million clones, around 98% of them found once; the top ten carry around 0.45%. This clone was observed once. Antigen: not known. Losses at the gene ends were 5 bases for V and 5 bases for J; bases not matched to a gene: 9. In germline, CDR1 is SEHNR, CDR2 FQNEAQ (reference sequence). This CDR3 spans 16 amino acids. This receptor was taken from a man aged 25 to 40 in good health. This chain connects TRBV7-9 to TRBJ2-1, with 10 bases that match TRBD2. Sequencing was done on a sample of naive CD4+ T cells sorted from blood. This sample's subset: CD45RA+ positively selected. Here the CDR3 DNA reads TGTGCCAGCAGCCCCACTGGTAGCGGGAGGCACAATGAGCAGTTCTTC. This translates into CASSPTGSGRHNEQFF.